A single sample is the source of the 28 T cell receptor beta chains below, sequenced in a study of T cells after yellow fever vaccination. One entry per CDR3 protein results from TCRdb running MiXCR on the 5' RACE reads. The sample records 450,000 to 650,000 distinct CDR3 sequences, around a fifth being singletons. This specimen was PBMCs, taken about 21 days after the first yellow fever vaccination. The receptors were gathered from a man younger than 35 who received the YFV17D yellow fever vaccine.

The V call is TRBV18, the J call TRBJ2-7, with TRBD1 matching 10 bases. Trimming at V came to 1 base and at J to 6 bases, leaving 15 bases not matched to a gene. The CDR3 has 18 amino acids. The germline V gene has CDR1 KGHSH and CDR2 LQKENI. The CDR3 reads CASSPRSRGQGDPSEQYV. DNA of the CDR3: TGTGCCAGCTCACCACGTTCTCGAGGACAGGGGGACCCCTCCGAGCAGTACGTC.

This clonotype turned up a few times. This chain links TRBV12-3 or TRBV12-4 with TRBJ2-3; no reliable D call. V lost 3 bases to trimming and J lost 4 bases, with 14 bases between them. This CDR3 comprises 15 residues. CDR3 nucleotides: TGTGCCAGCAGTTTTCTCAGCGAATGGGCAGATACGCAGTATTTT. It codes for CASSFLSEWADTQYF.

The sample holds many counts of this clonotype. The chain employs TRBV3-1 and TRBJ2-7, with a possible D match to TRBD2 (5 bases). The CDR3 runs 12 residues. Germline assignment: CDR1 LGHDT and CDR2 YNNKEL (reference sequence). Trimming removed 1 base at V and 7 bases at J, with 8 bases between. The CDR3 loop reads CASSQGSGEQYF. The CDR3 DNA is TGTGCCAGCAGCCAAGGTTCGGGGGAGCAGTACTTC.

The V call is TRBV6-2 or TRBV6-3, the J call TRBJ2-1, with D hard to call. V shed 2 bases and J shed 4 bases, with 6 bases lying between them. The length of the CDR3 is 13 residues. CDR1 and CDR2 from the germline V gene are MNHEY and SVGEGT. The CDR3, as DNA: TGTGCCAGCAGTTACCAGGAATACAATGAGCAGTTCTTC. Protein product: CASSYQEYNEQFF.

The rearrangement uses TRBV5-5 and TRBJ2-2, with a weak D call TRBD2 (6 bases). The V gene lost 6 bases and the J gene lost 4 bases, with 16 bases spanning the gap. This CDR3 region has 15 residues. CDR1 SGHKS and CDR2 YYEKEE come from the germline V gene (reference sequence). The CDR3 DNA reads TGTGCCAGCACCGAGAGGGGCGGGATCACCGGGGAGCTGTTTTTT. As protein: CASTERGGITGELFF.

The V gene is TRBV12-3 or TRBV12-4, the J gene TRBJ2-5; 11 nucleotides line up with TRBD2. The CDR3 spans 20 residues. V trimming: 4 bases; J trimming: 3 bases; junction bases outside the gene matches: 19. CDR3 loop: CASSYRATVLAGGGKETQYF. CDR3 nucleotide sequence: TGTGCCAGCAGTTATAGGGCTACCGTCCTAGCGGGGGGCGGGAAAGAGACCCAGTACTTC.

This clonotype was seen ten or more times. The chain uses TRBV12-3 or TRBV12-4 and TRBJ1-5; perhaps TRBD1 as D (6 bases). This CDR3 contains 14 residues. V gave up 6 bases and J gave up 0 bases, with 9 bases separating them. CDR3 protein: CASRRGYSNQPQHF. CDR3 nucleotide sequence: TGTGCCAGCAGGAGGGGGTATAGCAATCAGCCCCAGCATTTT.

This chain links TRBV6-1 with TRBJ1-6, with D maybe TRBD1 (5 bases). Looked up from germline, CDR1 is MNHNS and CDR2 is SASEGT. CDR3 length equals 15 residues. Deletions cut 2 bases from V and 7 bases from J, with 12 bases between. CDR3 DNA sequence: TGTGCCAGCAGTGAAAAGGTCCAGGGAAATTCACCCCTCCACTTT. It translates to CASSEKVQGNSPLHF.

In its sample, this clonotype was seen a few times. This chain uses TRBV5-5 with TRBJ1-1; D remains unclear. Trimming stripped 4 bases from V and 1 base from J, with 11 bases between. Germline V lookup: CDR1 SGHKS, CDR2 YYEKEE (reference sequence). The CDR3 is made up of 14 amino acids. The CDR3 spells CASSPTGRNTEAFF. DNA for the CDR3: TGTGCCAGCAGCCCGACTGGGAGGAACACTGAAGCTTTCTTT.

This clonotype has just a few counts. The V call is TRBV7-2, the J call TRBJ2-7; tentatively, D is TRBD1 (5 bases). V was clipped by 3 bases and J by 2 bases, with 11 bases between them. CDR3 length: 14 amino acids. Germline V gives CDR1 SGHTA, CDR2 FQGNSA. The CDR3 DNA reads TGTGCCAGCAGCTTGACAGCTCTAACCTACGAGCAGTACTTC. It encodes CASSLTALTYEQYF.

The chain joins TRBV3-1 to TRBJ2-5; D tentatively fits TRBD1 or TRBD2 (5 bases each). The CDR3 loop spans 15 amino acids. Trimming shortened V by 4 bases and J by 2 bases, and 14 bases separated the two germline ends. Germline values: CDR1 LGHDT, CDR2 YNNKEL (reference sequence). CDR3: CASSLSGTTQETQYF. The CDR3 bases are TGTGCCAGCAGCCTCTCCGGGACGACTCAAGAGACCCAGTACTTC.

This clonotype was counted only a few times. The V call is TRBV7-9, the J call TRBJ2-1; D gene uncertain. CDR3 size: 13 residues. CDR1 and CDR2 (germline): SEHNR, FQNEAQ (reference sequence). The V end lost 4 bases, the J end lost 8 bases, and 12 bases lay between the germline ends. The CDR3 is CASSSSLFYEQFF. DNA of the CDR3: TGTGCCAGCAGCTCCAGCCTTTTTTATGAGCAGTTCTTC.

This clonotype was counted ten times or more. The genes are TRBV29-1 and TRBJ2-2, with 9 bases matching TRBD1. CDR1 SQVTM and CDR2 ANQGSEA come from the germline V gene. The CDR3 extends over 15 amino acids. Unmatched junction bases numbered 12, after V lost 6 bases and J lost 7 bases. CDR3 residues: CSVRKGQGFSGELFF. The CDR3 DNA reads TGCAGCGTGAGGAAGGGACAGGGATTCAGCGGGGAGCTGTTTTTT.

This sequence joins TRBV4-2 and TRBJ2-2; D unclear. This CDR3 is built from 16 residues. CDR1 and CDR2 from the germline V gene are LGHNA and YNFKEQ. With 9 bases removed from V and 2 bases from J, the gap between germline ends came to 19 bases. CDR3 nucleotides: TGTGCCAGTAAAAAATTCAAGGTCTCTAACACCGGGGAGCTGTTTTTT. As protein: CASKKFKVSNTGELFF.

In this sample, this clonotype turned up many times. V usage is TRBV3-1 and J usage is TRBJ2-2; weak D call: TRBD1 (5 bases). Trimming took off 4 bases at V and 1 base at J, with 7 bases between the two ends. Germline CDR1 and CDR2: LGHDT and YNNKEL (reference sequence). The CDR3 covers 14 residues. As DNA, the CDR3 is TGTGCCAGCAGCCCCAGGGTGAACACCGGGGAGCTGTTTTTT. Amino acid sequence: CASSPRVNTGELFF.

This chain uses TRBV10-3 with TRBJ1-6, with D possibly matching TRBD1 (5 bases). The V end lost 4 bases, the J end lost 10 bases, and 11 bases lay between the germline ends. This CDR3 has 13 amino acids. Germline assignment: CDR1 ENHRY and CDR2 SYGVKD. The CDR3 DNA follows: TGTGCCATCAGTGCGGCAGGGAACTCACCCCTCCACTTT. It translates to CAISAAGNSPLHF.

This clonotype was observed many times. The rearrangement uses TRBV7-2 and TRBJ1-4; D might be TRBD1 (5 bases). The CDR3 consists of 12 residues. V was cut by 4 bases and J by 14 bases, with 14 bases left in between. The germline CDR1 and CDR2 sequences are SGHTA and FQGNSA. The DNA of the CDR3 is TGTGCCAGCAGCTCTCCAGGCCGGGGGCTGTTTTTT. Its protein is CASSSPGRGLFF. Together with reference TRBV7-2 and TRBJ1-4, the CDR3 gives the full variable domain: GAGVSQSPSNKVTEKGKDVELRCDPISGHTALYWYRQSLGQGLEFLIYFQGNSAPDKSGLPSDRFSAERTGGSVSTLTIQRTQQEDSAVYLCASSSPGRGLFFGSGTQLSVL.

The chain uses TRBV5-1 and TRBJ1-4; 8 bases agree with TRBD1. The CDR3 loop spans 16 amino acids. V trimming: 7 bases; J trimming: 5 bases; junction bases outside the gene matches: 13. Germline loops: CDR1 SGHRS, CDR2 YFSETQ. The CDR3 protein is CASRPQGAGRNEKLFF. The CDR3 coding sequence is TGCGCCAGCCGGCCGCAGGGGGCAGGGAGGAATGAAAAACTGTTTTTT. Supplemented by reference TRBV5-1 and TRBJ1-4, the full variable domain reads KAGVTQTPRYLIKTRGQQVTLSCSPISGHRSVSWYQQTPGQGLQFLFEYFSETQRNKGNFPGRFSGRQFSNSRSEMNVSTLELGDSALYLCASRPQGAGRNEKLFFGSGTQLSVL.

The chain employs TRBV4-2 and TRBJ2-3; D remains ambiguous. The ends were cut back, 4 bases at V and 4 bases at J, with 15 bases in the middle. In germline, CDR1 is LGHNA, CDR2 YNFKEQ. The CDR3 contains 15 residues. As DNA, the CDR3 is TGTGCCAGCAGCCGGGATTTCGACGTCGCAGATACGCAGTATTTT. Amino acids: CASSRDFDVADTQYF.

This chain connects TRBV19 to TRBJ2-3; D call uncertain. Trimming shortened V by 10 bases and J by 5 bases, and 10 bases separated the two germline ends. Germline V lookup: CDR1 LNHDA, CDR2 SQIVND (reference sequence). The CDR3 contains 11 residues. CDR3: CAIHNGDTQYF. CDR3 coding DNA: TGTGCCATCCATAACGGAGATACGCAGTATTTT.

The V gene is TRBV5-4, the J gene TRBJ2-3; TRBD1 agrees at 9 bases. CDR3 length equals 17 residues. CDR1 is SGHNT, CDR2 YYREEE, per germline (reference sequence). Trimming cost V 5 bases and J 4 bases; bases outside gene matches: 14. Written as DNA, the CDR3 is TGTGCCAGCAGTCCCCCCCATGGACAGGGGACCTCAGATACGCAGTATTTT. It translates to CASSPPHGQGTSDTQYF.

This clonotype has a handful of counts. The V gene is TRBV20-1, the J gene TRBJ2-3; 9 bases match TRBD2. There are 13 residues in the CDR3. V shed 6 bases and J 4 bases; nucleotides not matched to a gene: 5. Per the germline V gene, CDR1 is DFQATT and CDR2 is SNEGSKA (reference sequence). The CDR3 spells CSAISGGADTQYF. DNA of the CDR3: TGCAGTGCCATTAGCGGGGGTGCAGATACGCAGTATTTT.

This clonotype appeared a few times. J is TRBJ2-3 and V is TRBV7-2; D is tentatively TRBD1 or TRBD2 (7 bases each). Per the germline V gene, CDR1 is SGHTA and CDR2 is FQGNSA. This CDR3 is built from 14 residues. The V and J ends lost 7 bases and 4 bases respectively, with 15 bases between them. Here the CDR3 reads CASKLARGPDTQYF. The CDR3, as DNA: TGTGCCAGCAAACTAGCGAGGGGGCCAGATACGCAGTATTTT. Full variable domain (remainder filled in from reference TRBV7-2 and TRBJ2-3): GAGVSQSPSNKVTEKGKDVELRCDPISGHTALYWYRQSLGQGLEFLIYFQGNSAPDKSGLPSDRFSAERTGGSVSTLTIQRTQQEDSAVYLCASKLARGPDTQYFGPGTRLTVL.

This clonotype was observed a handful of times. This chain uses TRBV5-1 with TRBJ1-1; weak D call: TRBD1 (6 bases). Looked up from germline, CDR1 is SGHRS and CDR2 is YFSETQ. The CDR3 spans 15 residues. Between the trimmed V and J ends, which lost 4 bases and 2 bases, there was a span of 15 bases. The CDR3 DNA reads as TGCGCCAGCAGCATTCCGGGGGGCTCTAACACTGAAGCTTTCTTT. Translation gives CASSIPGGSNTEAFF.

CDR3 in DNA: TGCGCCAGCAGTGAAGGGTATGAGCAGTTCTTC. Protein: CASSEGYEQFF. The chain couples TRBV10-2 to TRBJ2-1; no definite D call. The CDR3 contains 11 residues. The V gene lost 3 bases and the J gene lost 8 bases, with 5 bases spanning the gap. CDR1 and CDR2 from the germline V gene are WSHSY and SAAADI.

The chain couples TRBV2 to TRBJ1-2, with D hard to call. Germline-derived CDR1 and CDR2 are SNHLY and FYNNEI. The CDR3 extends over 13 amino acids. The V end lost 2 bases, the J end lost 7 bases, and 11 bases lay between the germline ends. In DNA form, the CDR3 reads TGTGCCAGCAGTGAAAGCGGTCGATTTGGCTACACCTTC. Translating it yields CASSESGRFGYTF.

V and J are TRBV4-1 and TRBJ1-5; the match to TRBD1 covers 11 bases. Trimming at V came to 1 base and at J to 5 bases, leaving 4 bases not matched to a gene. Germline assignment: CDR1 MGHRA and CDR2 YSYEKL. This CDR3 is built from 16 residues. DNA of the CDR3: TGCGCCAGCAGCCAAGGAATGGACAGGGGGCATCAGCCCCAGCATTTT. It is translated as CASSQGMDRGHQPQHF.

This clonotype was seen just once. The chain couples TRBV28 to TRBJ2-5, with TRBD2 identical over 10 bases. Germline values: CDR1 MDHEN, CDR2 SYDVKM. The CDR3 spans 18 residues. V trimming: 2 bases; J trimming: 1 base; junction bases outside the gene matches: 10. CDR3 nucleotides: TGTGCCAGCAGTTTAAGGGTAGCGGGGGGCGCCTTCCAAGAGACCCAGTACTTC. This codes for CASSLRVAGGAFQETQYF.